Listed here are 32 T cell receptor beta chains from one sample, sequenced in a study of blood T cell repertoires in COVID-19. Produced via immunoSEQ multiplex PCR; TCRdb's table is partial and in-frame only. Counted here are over 15,000 clones, about 92% occurring once; the ten biggest clones make up 5.7%. The sequenced sample consisted of peripheral blood. The source is a human donor in a cohort sampled during active COVID-19.

Here the CDR3 reads CASSVASGWYNEQFF. CDR3 in DNA: TGTGCCAGCAGCGTAGCTAGCGGGTGGTACAATGAGCAGTTCTTC. V gene TRBV9 combines with J gene TRBJ2-1, with TRBD2 matching 8 bases. Trimming at V came to 0 bases and at J to 4 bases, leaving 3 bases not matched to a gene. This CDR3 has 15 residues. Germline V gives CDR1 SGDLS, CDR2 YYNGEE.

V is TRBV3-1 (or the pseudogene TRBV3-2) and J is TRBJ2-1; TRBD1 might be the D (6 bases). The length of the CDR3 is 17 residues. Per the germline V gene, CDR1 is LGHDT and CDR2 is YNNKEL (reference sequence). V dropped 8 bases and J dropped 0 bases, with 20 bases sitting between them. The CDR3 reads CASGPPLGAYSYNEQFF. The CDR3 DNA sequence: TGTGCCAGCGGACCCCCCCTGGGGGCCTACTCCTACAATGAGCAGTTCTTC.

The genes are TRBV28 and TRBJ2-3, with no clear D. V lost 5 bases to trimming and J lost 5 bases, with 5 bases between them. CDR3 length equals 11 residues. Germline V gene data show CDR1 as MDHEN and CDR2 as SYDVKM. The CDR3 is CASSPGDTQYF. The CDR3 coding sequence is TGTGCCAGCAGTCCCGGAGATACGCAGTATTTT.

The rearrangement links TRBV7-2 to TRBJ1-3, with D tentatively TRBD1 (6 bases). Germline CDR1 SGHTA, CDR2 FQGNSA. V was shortened by 5 bases and J by 4 bases, with 15 bases between the two germline ends. CDR3 length: 15 residues. The CDR3 sequence is CASSLGHPGGNTIYF. The CDR3 DNA follows: TGTGCCAGCAGCCTGGGACACCCCGGGGGAAACACCATATATTTT.

The CDR3 bases are TGTGCCAGCAGCCTGACTAGCGGGAGTTACGAGCAGTACTTC. This encodes CASSLTSGSYEQYF. The J gene is TRBJ2-7, the V gene TRBV6-4; 12 bases are a match to TRBD2. This CDR3 contains 14 residues. V was clipped by 6 bases and J by 4 bases; unmatched bases: 4. Germline V lookup: CDR1 MRHNA, CDR2 SNTAGT.

The chain couples TRBV9 to TRBJ2-1; TRBD1 matches 11 bases. From germline, CDR1 is SGDLS and CDR2 YYNGEE. The junction had 5 bases not matched to a gene; V was cut back by 3 bases and J by 6 bases. There are 15 residues in the CDR3. CDR3 sequence: CASSAGTGGSNEQFF. In DNA, the CDR3 is TGTGCCAGCAGCGCCGGGACAGGGGGGTCCAATGAGCAGTTCTTC.

This sequence joins TRBV6-1 and TRBJ2-1; 8 bases are a match to TRBD1. This CDR3 has 16 residues. CDR1 is MNHNS and CDR2 is SASEGT in the germline V gene. After removal of 2 bases from V and 3 bases from J, the junction contained 6 bases not matched to a gene. CDR3 protein: CASSESGGTFYNEQFF. CDR3 sequence (DNA): TGTGCCAGCAGTGAATCAGGGGGCACTTTCTACAATGAGCAGTTCTTC.

V usage is TRBV10-3 and J usage is TRBJ2-1, with a tentative D call TRBD1 (6 bases). CDR3 size: 18 residues. Trimming left V 0 bases short and J 5 bases short, with 20 bases between. Germline V gives CDR1 ENHRY, CDR2 SYGVKD. The CDR3, as DNA: TGTGCCATCAGTGAGTCCCTCCCGGACAGTTACAGTAACAATGAGCAGTTCTTC. It is translated as CAISESLPDSYSNNEQFF.

This chain joins TRBV21-1 and TRBJ1-3. TRBV21-1 is annotated as a pseudogene. The CDR3 is 13 amino acids. The CDR3 loop reads CASSKGGGNTIYF. The CDR3 bases are TGTGCCAGCAGCAAAGGAGGCGGAAACACCATATATTTT.

CDR3 bases: TGTGCCAGCAGCTTCCTCGAGGACAGGGGACCTGAAGCTTTCTTT. Protein product: CASSFLEDRGPEAFF. V is TRBV5-5 and J is TRBJ1-1, with 9 bases lining up with TRBD1. J was trimmed by 6 bases and V by 2 bases; bases with no gene match: 8. From germline, CDR1 is SGHKS and CDR2 YYEKEE (reference sequence). CDR3 length equals 15 residues.

The chain carries TRBV19 and TRBJ2-7, with TRBD2 as a possible D gene (6 bases). V gave up 1 base and J gave up 2 bases, with 15 bases separating them. The CDR3 totals 16 residues. CDR1 is LNHDA and CDR2 is SQIVND in the germline V gene (reference sequence). The CDR3 DNA follows: TGTGCCAGTAGTATAGGCGGAGGGGCGGGGACCTACGAGCAGTACTTC. The encoded protein is CASSIGGGAGTYEQYF.

The gene calls are TRBV5-3 and TRBJ2-5; perhaps TRBD2 as D (5 bases). TRBV5-3 falls under the ORF class, with uncertain function. This CDR3 comprises 10 residues. Between the trimmed V and J ends, which lost 4 bases and 10 bases, there was a span of 8 bases. Here the CDR3 DNA reads TGTGCCAGAAGCATGGACTTCCAGTACTTC. As protein: CARSMDFQYF.

V usage is TRBV6-5 and J usage is TRBJ1-6, with D maybe TRBD1 (6 bases). CDR1 MNHEY and CDR2 SVGAGI come from the germline V gene. Between the trimmed V and J ends, which lost 8 bases and 4 bases, there was a span of 9 bases. The CDR3 has 13 amino acids. CDR3 sequence: CASLGQYNSPLHF. CDR3 bases: TGTGCCAGCCTCGGACAGTATAATTCACCCCTCCACTTT.

The V gene is TRBV2, the J gene TRBJ2-2, with D perhaps TRBD1 or TRBD2 (9 bases each). Trimming took 6 bases from V and 8 from J, leaving 28 bases between them. The CDR3 runs 18 residues. Germline CDR1 and CDR2: SNHLY and FYNNEI. The CDR3 DNA reads as TGTGCCAGCAGAAGGACAGGGGTCGTAGCGGGAGCGAGGGGGGAGCTGTTTTTT. Residues: CASRRTGVVAGARGELFF.

The chain recombines TRBV5-6 with TRBJ2-7; tentatively, D is TRBD2 (5 bases). Trimming took 1 base from V and 5 from J, leaving 13 bases between them. Germline CDR1 SGHDT, CDR2 YYEEEE. The CDR3 length is 14 residues. The CDR3 here is CASSLPPSLNEQYF. CDR3 sequence (DNA): TGTGCCAGCAGCTTGCCTCCTAGCCTTAACGAGCAGTACTTC.

J is TRBJ2-1 and V is TRBV6-2 or TRBV6-3, with TRBD1 identical over 9 bases. The V gene's germline CDR1 is MNHEY and CDR2 SVGEGT. V dropped 7 bases and J dropped 5; count of bases not matched to a gene: 6. The CDR3 is 14 residues long. The CDR3 protein is CASNPGQGNNEQFF. For the CDR3, the DNA is TGTGCCAGCAACCCGGGACAGGGCAACAATGAGCAGTTCTTC.

The chain is built from TRBV15 and TRBJ2-2; the match to TRBD2 covers 10 bases. The CDR3 is made up of 16 amino acids. The V and J ends lost 5 bases and 4 bases, in that order; junction bases with no gene match: 7. CDR1 and CDR2 (germline): LNHNV, YYDKDF (reference sequence). CDR3 DNA sequence: TGTGCCACCAGCGGGGGGAGCGGGGGGGTCACCGGGGAGCTGTTTTTT. Its translation is CATSGGSGGVTGELFF.

The chain couples TRBV9 to TRBJ2-7; TRBD2 aligns across 7 bases. V lost 4 bases, J lost 3 bases, and 10 bases stayed unmatched. In germline, CDR1 is SGDLS, CDR2 YYNGEE. CDR3 length: 15 amino acids. CDR3 amino acids: CASSSTSGTNYEQYF. In nucleotides, the CDR3 is TGTGCCAGCAGCTCCACGAGCGGGACGAACTACGAGCAGTACTTC.

This chain links TRBV6-5 with TRBJ2-7, with D possibly being TRBD1 (6 bases). Trimming stripped 4 bases from V and 1 base from J, with 8 bases between. Germline-derived CDR1 and CDR2 are MNHEY and SVGAGI. CDR3 length: 13 residues. The CDR3 loop is CASSSDRSYEQYF. CDR3 nucleotide sequence: TGTGCCAGCAGTTCCGACAGGTCCTACGAGCAGTACTTC.

The J gene is TRBJ1-5, the V gene TRBV28; D unresolved. The CDR3 is made up of 15 amino acids. Germline CDR1 reads MDHEN; CDR2 reads SYDVKM. Trimming took off 2 bases at V and 10 bases at J, with 18 bases between the two ends. Here the CDR3 reads CASSLLGGNWEPQHF. Here the CDR3 DNA reads TGTGCCAGCAGTTTACTTGGAGGGAATTGGGAACCCCAGCATTTT. Using reference TRBV28 and TRBJ1-5 for the parts outside the CDR3, the full variable domain is DVKVTQSSRYLVKRTGEKVFLECVQDMDHENMFWYRQDPGLGLRLIYFSYDVKMKEKGDIPEGYSVSREKKERFSLILESASTNQTSMYLCASSLLGGNWEPQHFGDGTRLSIL.

The rearrangement links TRBV19 to TRBJ2-1; TRBD2 aligns across 16 bases. Germline CDR1 reads LNHDA; CDR2 reads SQIVND (reference sequence). Trimming cost V 4 bases and J 9 bases; bases outside gene matches: 9. CDR3 length: 17 residues. The CDR3 DNA reads TGTGCCAGTAGTACCTCGGGACTAGCGGGGGGGCACGTTGAGCAGTTCTTC. Encoded protein: CASSTSGLAGGHVEQFF.

The genes are TRBV7-2 and TRBJ1-5, with TRBD1 identical over 8 bases. Germline V gene lookup returns CDR1 SGHTA and CDR2 FQGNSA. Trimming removed 0 bases from V and 5 bases from J; junction bases left unmatched: 3. The length of the CDR3 is 15 residues. The CDR3 nucleotides read TGTGCCAGCAGCTTAGCTGGGACAGGTCATCAGCCCCAGCATTTT. It translates to CASSLAGTGHQPQHF.

The CDR3 sequence is CAIGGTFSSGANVLTF. For the CDR3, the DNA is TGTGCCATCGGGGGGACTTTCAGCTCTGGGGCCAACGTCCTGACTTTC. This chain connects TRBV10-3 to TRBJ2-6, with D maybe TRBD2 (6 bases). Germline loops: CDR1 ENHRY, CDR2 SYGVKD. V was shortened by 8 bases and J by 0 bases, with 14 bases between the two germline ends. The CDR3 spans 16 residues.

This chain uses TRBV13 with TRBJ2-2, with D perhaps TRBD2 (5 bases). The CDR3 has 18 amino acids. Trimming took off 1 base at V and 6 bases at J, with 21 bases between the two ends. CDR1 and CDR2 from the germline V gene are PRHDT and FYEKMQ (reference sequence). The DNA of the CDR3 is TGTGCCAGCAGCTTAGTTTCGTTTCGGGGAGAATACGCCGGGGAGCTGTTTTTT. Residues: CASSLVSFRGEYAGELFF.

The chain recombines TRBV10-3 with TRBJ2-1; 14 bases are a match to TRBD2. Trimming cost V 8 bases and J 9 bases; bases outside gene matches: 0. Germline V gene data show CDR1 as ENHRY and CDR2 as SYGVKD. This CDR3 has 12 amino acids. CDR3 residues: CAIGLAGGEQFF. DNA for the CDR3: TGTGCCATCGGACTAGCGGGAGGTGAGCAGTTCTTC.

The chain joins TRBV5-4 to TRBJ2-4; D remains unclear. V lost 0 bases and J lost 0, with 7 bases in between. The CDR3 loop spans 15 amino acids. The germline V gene has CDR1 SGHNT and CDR2 YYREEE (reference sequence). The CDR3 region is CASSLGSLAKNIQYF. The CDR3 bases are TGTGCCAGCAGCTTGGGGTCACTAGCCAAAAACATTCAGTACTTC.

V and J are TRBV11-1 and TRBJ1-1, with D hard to call. Germline CDR1 and CDR2: SGHAT and FQDESV (reference sequence). V shed 3 bases and J shed 9 bases, with 14 bases lying between them. The CDR3 has 13 amino acids. In DNA, the CDR3 is TGTGCCAGCAGCTTGGCGAGGCTCTCGAAAGCTTTCTTT. This codes for CASSLARLSKAFF.

V usage is TRBV12-5 and J usage is TRBJ1-1; 7 bases match TRBD1. The germline gives CDR1 LGHNT, CDR2 FRNRAP. The J segment lost 6 bases and the V segment lost 2 bases, leaving 6 bases of the junction unmatched. This CDR3 has 14 amino acids. CDR3: CASGLHYRGAEAFF. The CDR3, as DNA: TGTGCTAGTGGTTTGCACTACAGGGGAGCTGAAGCTTTCTTT.

This chain connects TRBV19 to TRBJ2-7, with TRBD2 as a possible D gene (6 bases). This CDR3 region has 13 residues. The V gene's germline CDR1 is LNHDA and CDR2 SQIVND (reference sequence). V was cut by 7 bases and J by 0 bases, with 10 bases left in between. The chain's CDR3 is CASKRDSSYEQYF. The CDR3 bases are TGTGCCAGTAAGAGGGACTCCTCCTACGAGCAGTACTTC. Using reference TRBV19 and TRBJ2-7 for the parts outside the CDR3, the full variable domain is DGGITQSPKYLFRKEGQNVTLSCEQNLNHDAMYWYRQDPGQGLRLIYYSQIVNDFQKGDIAEGYSVSREKKESFPLTVTSAQKNPTAFYLCASKRDSSYEQYFGPGTRLTVT.

The V and J genes are TRBV28 and TRBJ2-7, with TRBD1 identical over 7 bases. V lost 8 bases, J lost 2 bases, and 6 bases stayed unmatched. This CDR3 has 13 amino acids. Germline lookup yields CDR1 MDHEN and CDR2 SYDVKM. The CDR3 region is CASWSTGTYEQYF. DNA for the CDR3: TGTGCCAGCTGGTCGACAGGGACCTACGAGCAGTACTTC. Full variable domain (remainder filled in from reference TRBV28 and TRBJ2-7): DVKVTQSSRYLVKRTGEKVFLECVQDMDHENMFWYRQDPGLGLRLIYFSYDVKMKEKGDIPEGYSVSREKKERFSLILESASTNQTSMYLCASWSTGTYEQYFGPGTRLTVT.

The CDR3 DNA reads as TGCGCCAGCAGCAGAGGACCCCAGGACAGGGAATCCAGCTATGGCTACACCTTC. Residues: CASSRGPQDRESSYGYTF. The J gene is TRBJ1-2, the V gene TRBV5-1; TRBD1 aligns across 8 bases. This CDR3 comprises 18 residues. The ends lost 4 bases at V and 4 bases at J; junction bases unmatched: 18. Germline CDR1 is SGHRS and CDR2 is YFSETQ.

V gene TRBV7-3 combines with J gene TRBJ2-5, with TRBD1 identical over 7 bases. The CDR3 spans 15 residues. Germline CDR1 is SGHTA and CDR2 is FQGTGA. V lost 4 bases, J lost 5 bases, and 10 bases stayed unmatched. In DNA form, the CDR3 reads TGTGCCAGCAGCTCCCGACAGGGAAGCCCGGAGACCCAGTACTTC. Its protein is CASSSRQGSPETQYF.